This TCR beta chain appears in the sequencing data of a study of cytotoxic CD8 clonotypes in ibrutinib-treated CLL. Study in general: The taking of response samples occurred after a median about 13 months of treatment, with a range of 6 to 36.

Points on this clone: Its antigen is not known.

Repertoires were generated with immunoSEQ multiplex PCR, while TCRdb's copy carries only in-frame clones and drops some. Among fewer than 80,000 clones, approximately 54% were seen once, and the ten largest hold approximately 14%. Study-level points and caveats: Investigators sampled sustained-remission and progressing patients at differing times. Measured clonality at baseline was greater than in age-matched healthy donors and tracked with circulating CD8+ T-cell counts. The public clonotypes identified were infrequent and showed contraction or stability on treatment.

The source was PBMCs, collected after 12 months of ibrutinib treatment. The clonotype comes from a human donor with chronic lymphocytic leukemia.

This CDR3 is CASSLDRRGGGEKLFF. The CDR3 DNA sequence: TGTGCCAGCAGCTTAGACAGGAGGGGAGGCGGTGAAAAACTGTTTTTT. This chain links TRBV7-8 with TRBJ1-4, with D tentatively TRBD1 (5 bases). V was clipped by 1 base and J by 7 bases, with 16 bases between them. The germline V gene encodes CDR1 SGHVS and CDR2 FQNEAQ. The CDR3 is 16 amino acids.